Below, 14 T cell receptor beta chains from the same sample are listed, as sequenced in a study of cytomegalovirus exposure and HLA in healthy donors. Sequencing was performed with immunoSEQ multiplex PCR; in TCRdb, only in-frame clones are kept and a portion is missing. Here the sample spans tens of thousands of clones, 85% to 95% being singletons. The specimen was PBMCs. Receptors originate from a woman younger than 35 in good health and CMV-seropositive.

The chain combines TRBV5-1 with TRBJ1-1; D uncertain. This CDR3 comprises 15 residues. Germline CDR1 SGHRS, CDR2 YFSETQ. Trimming cost V 2 bases and J 2 bases, with 13 bases left between them. CDR3 amino acids: CASSLNGRFNTEAFF. The DNA of the CDR3 is TGCGCCAGCAGCTTAAATGGTAGATTTAACACTGAAGCTTTCTTT.

The J gene is TRBJ2-7, the V gene TRBV6-1; D not resolved. The CDR3 sequence is 14 residues long. V was pared by 6 bases and J by 0 bases, with 12 bases between. The V gene's germline CDR1 is MNHNS and CDR2 SASEGT. The chain's CDR3 is CASRLLGSSYEQYF. The CDR3 bases are TGTGCCAGCAGATTGCTAGGTTCCTCCTACGAGCAGTACTTC.

The V gene is TRBV9, the J gene TRBJ1-5, with D possibly matching TRBD1 (6 bases). Germline V gives CDR1 SGDLS, CDR2 YYNGEE. The CDR3 sequence is 14 residues long. With 2 bases removed from V and 5 bases from J, the gap between germline ends came to 11 bases. CDR3 nucleotides: TGTGCCAGCAGCGTCGACAGGAGCGATCAGCCCCAGCATTTT. As protein: CASSVDRSDQPQHF.

V is TRBV11-2 and J is TRBJ2-7; 8 bases match TRBD2. The length of the CDR3 is 16 residues. J gave up 3 bases and V 5 bases, and 12 bases lay outside the gene matches. Germline CDR1 is SGHAT and CDR2 is FQNNGV. CDR3 DNA: TGTGCCAGCAGCCCGCGAGGAGAAAGCGGGAGCTACGAGCAGTACTTC. It translates to CASSPRGESGSYEQYF.

V usage is TRBV4-3 and J usage is TRBJ2-7, with 7 bases identical to TRBD1. The CDR3 is 14 residues long. CDR1 and CDR2 (germline): LGHNA, YSLEER. The trim removed 2 bases at V and 6 bases at J, leaving 7 bases unmatched. CDR3 region: CASSQPDRRGEQYF. The CDR3 DNA sequence: TGCGCCAGCAGCCAACCGGACAGGCGCGGCGAGCAGTACTTC.

CDR3 nucleotide sequence: TGTGCCAGCAGTCCACTAGCGGGAACGGGCGAGCAGTACTTC. It codes for CASSPLAGTGEQYF. V is TRBV27 and J is TRBJ2-7; 10 bases map to TRBD2. CDR1 and CDR2 (germline): MNHEY, SMNVEV (reference sequence). Trimming took 5 bases from V and 6 from J; bases not matched to a gene: 7. The CDR3 is 14 residues long.

The CDR3, as DNA: TGCGCCAGCAGCTGGACAGGGGACAGGAACACTGAAGCTTTCTTT. Protein sequence: CASSWTGDRNTEAFF. The chain couples TRBV5-1 to TRBJ1-1; 9 nucleotides line up with TRBD1. V trimming: 3 bases; J trimming: 1 base; junction bases outside the gene matches: 4. This CDR3 is 15 amino acids long. CDR1 and CDR2 from the germline V gene are SGHRS and YFSETQ.

V gene TRBV15 combines with J gene TRBJ1-5; the D is unclear. Germline V gene data show CDR1 as LNHNV and CDR2 as YYDKDF (reference sequence). Trimming cost V 3 bases and J 5 bases, with 11 bases left between them. This CDR3 comprises 14 residues. The CDR3 bases are TGTGCCACCAGCAGTAGAACTGTGGATCAGCCCCAGCATTTT. It specifies CATSSRTVDQPQHF.

The J gene is TRBJ1-4, the V gene TRBV25-1, with D unclear. The CDR3 is 14 amino acids. Germline lookup yields CDR1 MGHDK and CDR2 SYGVNS. With 3 bases removed from V and 4 bases from J, the gap between germline ends came to 9 bases. The CDR3 DNA sequence: TGTGCCAGCAGTGATCATCAGGATAATGAAAAACTGTTTTTT. Its translation: CASSDHQDNEKLFF. Full variable domain (missing parts from reference TRBV25-1 and TRBJ1-4): EADIYQTPRYLVIGTGKKITLECSQTMGHDKMYWYQQDPGMELHLIHYSYGVNSTEKGDLSSESTVSRIRTEHFPLTLESARPSHTSQYLCASSDHQDNEKLFFGSGTQLSVL.

This chain's CDR3 is CASSLSLTSGGAFF. CDR3 sequence (DNA): TGTGCCAGCAGTTTATCCCTTACTAGCGGGGGGGCGTTCTTC. The chain carries TRBV27 and TRBJ2-1; TRBD2 aligns across 13 bases. J lost 15 bases, V lost 0 bases, and 5 bases had no gene match. From germline, CDR1 is MNHEY and CDR2 SMNVEV (reference sequence). The CDR3 length is 14 residues.

The genes are TRBV28 and TRBJ2-7; 7 positions match TRBD1. Germline V lookup: CDR1 MDHEN, CDR2 SYDVKM. This CDR3 has 13 residues. V was pared by 7 bases and J by 7 bases, with 10 bases of the junction left unmatched. The CDR3 DNA reads TGTGCCAGCACCGCCGGCTCGACAGGGGAGCAGTACTTC. This gives the protein CASTAGSTGEQYF. The variable domain in full, completed from reference TRBV28 and TRBJ2-7, reads DVKVTQSSRYLVKRTGEKVFLECVQDMDHENMFWYRQDPGLGLRLIYFSYDVKMKEKGDIPEGYSVSREKKERFSLILESASTNQTSMYLCASTAGSTGEQYFGPGTRLTVT.

The V and J genes are TRBV18 and TRBJ1-1; no clear D gene. Germline V gene data show CDR1 as KGHSH and CDR2 as LQKENI. This CDR3 comprises 16 residues. V shed 0 bases and J shed 0 bases, with 11 bases lying between them. The CDR3 sequence is CASSPPEERLNTEAFF. CDR3 nucleotide sequence: TGTGCCAGCTCACCACCAGAGGAAAGATTGAACACTGAAGCTTTCTTT.

The CDR3 region has the DNA TGTGCCGCCACCGGGACATCTCTTGTCGAGCAGTACTTC. Protein: CAATGTSLVEQYF. The V gene is TRBV27, the J gene TRBJ2-7; D is possibly TRBD1 (6 bases). Looked up from germline, CDR1 is MNHEY and CDR2 is SMNVEV (reference sequence). The CDR3 extends over 13 amino acids. Trimming removed 11 bases from V and 6 bases from J, with 20 bases in between.

The chain is built from TRBV5-6 and TRBJ1-2, with D possibly being TRBD1 (6 bases). Per germline, CDR1 SGHDT and CDR2 YYEEEE. Trimming took 4 bases from V and 8 from J, leaving 18 bases between them. This CDR3 spans 14 amino acids. The CDR3 is CASSPRRTVTGYTF. The CDR3 nucleotides read TGTGCCAGCAGCCCCCGGCGGACAGTAACCGGCTACACCTTC. The full variable domain, with the rest looked up from reference TRBV5-6 and TRBJ1-2, is DAGVTQSPTHLIKTRGQQVTLRCSPKSGHDTVSWYQQALGQGPQFIFQYYEEEERQRGNFPDRFSGHQFPNYSSELNVNALLLGDSALYLCASSPRRTVTGYTFGSGTRLTVV.